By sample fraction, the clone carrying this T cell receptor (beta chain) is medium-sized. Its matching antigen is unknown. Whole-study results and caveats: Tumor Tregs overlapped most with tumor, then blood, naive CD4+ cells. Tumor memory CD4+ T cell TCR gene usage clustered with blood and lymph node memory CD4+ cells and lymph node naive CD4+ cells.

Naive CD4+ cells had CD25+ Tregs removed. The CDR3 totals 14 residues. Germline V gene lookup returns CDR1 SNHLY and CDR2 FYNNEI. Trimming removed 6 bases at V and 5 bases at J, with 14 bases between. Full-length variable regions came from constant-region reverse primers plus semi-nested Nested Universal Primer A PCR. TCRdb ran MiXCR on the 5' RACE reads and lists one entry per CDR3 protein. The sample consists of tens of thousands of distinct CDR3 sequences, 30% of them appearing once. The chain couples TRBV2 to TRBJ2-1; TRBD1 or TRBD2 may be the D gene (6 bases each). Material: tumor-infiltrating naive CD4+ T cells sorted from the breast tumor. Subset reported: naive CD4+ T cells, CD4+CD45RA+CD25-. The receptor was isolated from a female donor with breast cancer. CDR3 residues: CASRREQGHNEQFF. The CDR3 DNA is TGTGCCAGCAGGCGGGAACAGGGCCACAATGAGCAGTTCTTC.